The 28 T cell receptor beta chains reported below all come from one sample, sequenced in a study of regulatory T cells in long-lasting Graves disease. Building the TCR beta libraries relied on iRepertoire HTBI primers, and CDR3 regions underwent Arm-PCR. TCRdb re-derived calls from the multiplex PCR reads in MiXCR, one entry per CDR3 protein. The table includes hundreds of thousands of distinct CDR3 sequences, roughly 16% detected once. Noted time point: newly diagnosed GD, antithyroid drugs for less than 3 months. Extracted PBMC RNA gave rise to the TCR library. These data are also associated with another study on T cells in Graves' hyperthyroidism and ophthalmopathy.

Sequencing used peripheral blood mononuclear cells (PBMCs), obtained at new diagnosis, from a patient treated with antithyroid drugs. These receptors were obtained from a woman aged 35 to 59 with Graves disease.

V gene TRBV6-2 or TRBV6-3 combines with J gene TRBJ2-2; tentatively, D is TRBD1 (5 bases). Germline CDR1 reads MNHEY; CDR2 reads SVGEGT. The V gene lost 4 bases and the J gene lost 6 bases, with 21 bases spanning the gap. CDR3 length: 17 residues. CDR3 protein: CASSWGRAVFQPGELFF. For the CDR3, the DNA is TGTGCCAGCAGTTGGGGCAGGGCGGTTTTTCAACCCGGGGAGCTGTTTTTT.

This clonotype was observed many times. The V gene is TRBV10-3, the J gene TRBJ2-3, with TRBD2 matching over 8 bases. CDR1 is ENHRY and CDR2 is SYGVKD in the germline V gene. With V trimmed by 8 bases and J by 0 bases, 7 bases remained unmatched. CDR3 length: 15 amino acids. The CDR3 region has the DNA TGTGCCATCCGAGGACTAGCTACTAGCACAGATACGCAGTATTTT. Its translation is CAIRGLATSTDTQYF.

This clonotype was counted many times. The rearrangement joins TRBV20-1 to TRBJ1-2; 12 bases fit TRBD1. The junction had 16 bases not matched to a gene; V was cut back by 3 bases and J by 8 bases. The CDR3 is 17 residues long. In germline, CDR1 is DFQATT, CDR2 SNEGSKA (reference sequence). CDR3 in amino acids: CSASSGTGGVGSGGYTF. In DNA form, the CDR3 reads TGCAGTGCTAGTTCTGGGACAGGGGGCGTAGGTTCGGGAGGCTACACCTTC.

This clonotype has only a few counts. This sequence joins TRBV10-2 and TRBJ1-2, with D unclear. Trimming shortened V by 3 bases and J by 4 bases, and 18 bases separated the two germline ends. The CDR3 length is 16 residues. Germline V gives CDR1 WSHSY, CDR2 SAAADI. Here the CDR3 reads CASSDLAWGDVYGYTF. CDR3 bases: TGCGCCAGCAGTGACCTAGCATGGGGAGACGTCTATGGCTACACCTTC.

This chain uses TRBV5-1 with TRBJ2-1; 7 bases map to TRBD2. Germline CDR1 SGHRS, CDR2 YFSETQ. V lost 0 bases, J lost 10 bases, and 7 bases stayed unmatched. The length of the CDR3 is 14 residues. The CDR3 region is CASSLGEGSYEQFF. CDR3 bases: TGCGCCAGCAGCTTGGGGGAGGGCTCCTACGAGCAGTTCTTC.

This chain links TRBV19 with TRBJ1-5; TRBD1 aligns across 8 bases. Losses at the gene ends were 3 bases for V and 5 bases for J; bases not matched to a gene: 6. The germline CDR1 and CDR2 sequences are LNHDA and SQIVND (reference sequence). The CDR3 covers 15 residues. The CDR3 sequence is CASSIWQGADQPQHF. CDR3 DNA sequence: TGTGCCAGTAGTATTTGGCAGGGGGCAGATCAGCCCCAGCATTTT.

This clonotype was counted at least ten times. CDR3 DNA sequence: TGTGCCAGCAGTTTTCAGGGGGCTGGGGGCGAGCAGTACTTC. The encoded protein is CASSFQGAGGEQYF. The chain links TRBV12-3 or TRBV12-4 to TRBJ2-7; 8 nucleotides agree with TRBD1. The CDR3 extends over 14 amino acids. Trimming at V came to 3 bases and at J to 6 bases, leaving 7 bases not matched to a gene.

The chain combines TRBV9 with TRBJ1-4, with 7 bases that match TRBD1. From germline, CDR1 is SGDLS and CDR2 YYNGEE. The V and J ends lost 3 bases and 3 bases, in that order; junction bases with no gene match: 5. The CDR3 loop spans 15 amino acids. The CDR3 sequence is CASSARQGPNEKLFF. In DNA form, the CDR3 reads TGTGCCAGCAGCGCCAGACAGGGACCTAATGAAAAACTGTTTTTT. The full variable domain, with the rest looked up from reference TRBV9 and TRBJ1-4, is DSGVTQTPKHLITATGQRVTLRCSPRSGDLSVYWYQQSLDQGLQFLIQYYNGEERAKGNILERFSAQQFPDLHSELNLSSLELGDSALYFCASSARQGPNEKLFFGSGTQLSVL.

This clonotype was seen repeatedly, ten times or more. The chain employs TRBV19 and TRBJ1-5; D gene ambiguous. Germline lookup yields CDR1 LNHDA and CDR2 SQIVND (reference sequence). The V and J ends lost 4 bases and 3 bases respectively, with 4 bases between them. CDR3 size: 12 residues. The CDR3 protein is CASSTYNQPQHF. CDR3 bases: TGTGCCAGTAGTACCTACAATCAGCCCCAGCATTTT.

This clonotype showed up many times. The rearrangement links TRBV6-5 to TRBJ1-2, with D unclear. The CDR3 length is 13 residues. Germline V gene data show CDR1 as MNHEY and CDR2 as SVGAGI. The ends were cut back, 2 bases at V and 2 bases at J, with 6 bases in the middle. The CDR3 loop is CASSYGNNYGYTF. CDR3 sequence (DNA): TGTGCCAGCAGTTACGGGAACAACTATGGCTACACCTTC.

This clonotype occurred a few times. A read error may be the cause here, since a much bigger clone is one base away. CDR3 coding DNA: TGTGCCAGCAGCTATGGGGGGCGGACGGACACTGAAGCTTTCTTT. It codes for CASSYGGRTDTEAFF. This chain links TRBV11-2 with TRBJ1-1, with a possible D match to TRBD1 (6 bases). Trimming left V 4 bases short and J 3 bases short, with 15 bases between. The CDR3 sequence is 15 residues long. Per germline, CDR1 SGHAT and CDR2 FQNNGV. Based on the CDR3 plus reference TRBV11-2 and TRBJ1-1, the full variable domain is EAGVAQSPRYKIIEKRQSVAFWCNPISGHATLYWYQQILGQGPKLLIQFQNNGVVDDSQLPKDRFSAERLKGVDSTLKIQPAKLEDSAVYLCASSYGGRTDTEAFFGQGTRLTVV.

The chain links TRBV13 to TRBJ1-5, with unresolved D. Germline V gives CDR1 PRHDT, CDR2 FYEKMQ (reference sequence). The CDR3 runs 16 residues. The V and J ends lost 4 bases and 0 bases respectively, with 13 bases between them. Here the CDR3 DNA reads TGTGCCAGCAGCTCATCAACGGACTATAGCAATCAGCCCCAGCATTTT. It translates to CASSSSTDYSNQPQHF.

CDR3 amino acids: CASSGQGSDGYTF. The CDR3 nucleotides are TGCGCCAGCAGTGGACAGGGGTCCGATGGCTACACCTTC. This chain uses TRBV10-1 with TRBJ1-2; 8 bases fit TRBD1. CDR1 and CDR2 from the germline V gene are WNHNN and SYGVQD (reference sequence). Losses at the gene ends were 4 bases for V and 6 bases for J; bases not matched to a gene: 4. This CDR3 region has 13 residues.

This chain's CDR3 is CASSYSGLGNEQYF. Here the CDR3 DNA reads TGTGCCAGCAGTTACTCGGGCCTAGGGAATGAGCAGTACTTC. V and J are TRBV6-5 and TRBJ2-7; unclear D gene. There are 14 residues in the CDR3. From germline, CDR1 is MNHEY and CDR2 SVGAGI. Trimming left V 0 bases short and J 7 bases short, with 13 bases between.

The genes are TRBV28 and TRBJ2-1, with TRBD2 matching over 12 bases. The CDR3 extends over 16 amino acids. The V segment lost 4 bases and the J segment 7 bases; nucleotides outside the gene matches: 8. Germline V gene lookup returns CDR1 MDHEN and CDR2 SYDVKM. CDR3 sequence (DNA): TGTGCCAGCAGTTATAGGCTAGCGGGGGGGGTTAATGAGCAGTTCTTC. This encodes CASSYRLAGGVNEQFF.

This clonotype was seen more than once but under ten times. The V gene is TRBV13, the J gene TRBJ1-3, with 8 bases identical to TRBD1. The V and J ends lost 1 base and 4 bases, in that order; junction bases with no gene match: 3. CDR3 length: 15 amino acids. Germline V gives CDR1 PRHDT, CDR2 FYEKMQ (reference sequence). The CDR3 DNA sequence: TGTGCCAGCAGCTTAGAGTGGGACAGGGGAAACACCATATATTTT. Amino acids: CASSLEWDRGNTIYF.

This clonotype occurred many times. The rearrangement joins TRBV28 to TRBJ2-7; D unclear. V dropped 5 bases and J dropped 2 bases, with 10 bases sitting between them. This CDR3 has 13 residues. CDR1 and CDR2 from the germline V gene are MDHEN and SYDVKM. The CDR3 region is CASSPTPAYEQYF. CDR3 coding DNA: TGTGCCAGCAGTCCTACACCGGCCTACGAGCAGTACTTC.

This clonotype was detected ten times or more. The chain links TRBV6-2 or TRBV6-3 to TRBJ1-1; 7 nucleotides match TRBD1. The junction had 8 bases not matched to a gene; V was cut back by 1 base and J by 0 bases. CDR3 size: 17 residues. Germline V gives CDR1 MNHEY, CDR2 SVGEGT. CDR3 coding DNA: TGTGCCAGCAGTTACTTAAGTACAGGGGAGATGAACACTGAAGCTTTCTTT. Residues: CASSYLSTGEMNTEAFF.

About this clonotype: Just one base apart from a much larger clone, this may be a read error. This sequence joins TRBV11-2 and TRBJ2-7, with a weak D call TRBD2 (6 bases). The CDR3 runs to 11 residues. Germline V gene lookup returns CDR1 SGHAT and CDR2 FQNNGV. The CDR3 DNA follows: TGTGCCTGTTCGGGAGCCTACGAGCAGTGCTTC. Its translation is CACSGAYEQCF. Filled out from reference TRBV11-2 and TRBJ2-7, the complete variable domain reads EAGVAQSPRYKIIEKRQSVAFWCNPISGHATLYWYQQILGQGPKLLIQFQNNGVVDDSQLPKDRFSAERLKGVDSTLKIQPAKLEDSAVYLCACSGAYEQCFGPGTRLTVT.

J is TRBJ1-1 and V is TRBV2; D might be TRBD1 (5 bases). CDR1 SNHLY and CDR2 FYNNEI come from the germline V gene. The CDR3 consists of 14 residues. The V end lost 4 bases, the J end lost 5 bases, and 14 bases lay between the germline ends. DNA for the CDR3: TGTGCCAGCAGTGGGACGGGGGGGGGAACTGAAGCTTTCTTT. Amino acid sequence: CASSGTGGGTEAFF.

This clonotype has a handful of counts. The CDR3 bases are TGTGCCAGCAGTTACTCCCCGGAAGATTCACCCCTCCACTTT. This gives the protein CASSYSPEDSPLHF. This chain links TRBV6-2 or TRBV6-3 with TRBJ1-6; no firm D call. V was cut by 0 bases and J by 8 bases, with 8 bases left in between. Germline V gene data show CDR1 as MNHEY and CDR2 as SVGEGT. This CDR3 comprises 14 residues.

This clonotype was observed a few times. V and J are TRBV10-3 and TRBJ1-1; D unclear. The CDR3 has 13 residues. V was cut by 5 bases and J by 0 bases, with 7 bases left in between. Per the germline V gene, CDR1 is ENHRY and CDR2 is SYGVKD. As DNA, the CDR3 is TGTGCCATCAGTTCGGACCTGAACACTGAAGCTTTCTTT. Protein: CAISSDLNTEAFF.

On this clonotype: Just one base apart from a much larger clone, this may be a read error. The V gene is TRBV27, the J gene TRBJ1-1; tentative D call: TRBD1 (5 bases). V was clipped by 5 bases and J by 2 bases, with 12 bases between them. From germline, CDR1 is MNHEY and CDR2 SMNVEV (reference sequence). The CDR3 has 14 amino acids. The DNA for the CDR3 is TGTGCCAGCAGTCCATTACAGGACAACACTGAAGCTTTCTTT. The encoded protein is CASSPLQDNTEAFF.

This chain links TRBV9 with TRBJ1-6; TRBD1 is a possible D gene (5 bases). The CDR3 runs 18 residues. V dropped 4 bases and J dropped 0 bases, with 17 bases sitting between them. In germline, CDR1 is SGDLS, CDR2 YYNGEE. CDR3 DNA sequence: TGTGCCAGCAGCCCCACAGGAGACCCGAGCTCCTATAATTCACCCCTCCACTTT. This translates into CASSPTGDPSSYNSPLHF.

The table lists this clonotype with many counts. The chain has TRBV7-3 and TRBJ2-3; D unclear. This CDR3 contains 13 residues. V lost 5 bases to trimming and J lost 5 bases, with 11 bases between them. Germline CDR1 reads SGHTA; CDR2 reads FQGTGA. The CDR3 loop is CASSLETRDTQYF. The CDR3 DNA reads as TGTGCCAGCAGCCTAGAGACCCGAGATACGCAGTATTTT.

In regard to this clonotype: A much larger clone sits a single nucleotide away, making a read error possible. The chain uses TRBV3-1 and TRBJ2-7, with D perhaps matching TRBD2 (5 bases). The CDR3 spans 13 residues. Germline V lookup: CDR1 LGHDT, CDR2 YNNKEL (reference sequence). This CDR3 is CASSRNGDYERYF. CDR3 nucleotides: TGTGCCAGCAGCCGAAACGGCGACTACGAGCGGTACTTC.

This clonotype occurred many times. This sequence joins TRBV6-1 and TRBJ1-5; a possible D gene is TRBD1 (6 bases). Germline-derived CDR1 and CDR2 are MNHNS and SASEGT. There are 19 residues in the CDR3. V was cut by 5 bases and J by 0 bases, with 23 bases left in between. In DNA form, the CDR3 reads TGTGCCAGCAGTCCCCTTGGGGGCCGACGACGTTATAGCAATCAGCCCCAGCATTTT. Its translation is CASSPLGGRRRYSNQPQHF.

Ten or more counts support this clonotype. V is TRBV15 and J is TRBJ2-3; D may be TRBD1 or TRBD2 (6 bases each). Trimming removed 5 bases from V and 7 bases from J, with 19 bases in between. Germline-derived CDR1 and CDR2 are LNHNV and YYDKDF (reference sequence). The CDR3 runs 15 residues. CDR3 loop: CATSGSRGAVNTQYF. DNA of the CDR3: TGTGCCACCAGCGGTTCGAGGGGGGCCGTAAATACGCAGTATTTT. Looking up the rest from reference TRBV15 and TRBJ2-3 gives the full variable domain: DAMVIQNPRYQVTQFGKPVTLSCSQTLNHNVMYWYQQKSSQAPKLLFHYYDKDFNNEADTPDNFQSRRPNTSFCFLDIRSPGLGDTAMYLCATSGSRGAVNTQYFGPGTRLTVL.